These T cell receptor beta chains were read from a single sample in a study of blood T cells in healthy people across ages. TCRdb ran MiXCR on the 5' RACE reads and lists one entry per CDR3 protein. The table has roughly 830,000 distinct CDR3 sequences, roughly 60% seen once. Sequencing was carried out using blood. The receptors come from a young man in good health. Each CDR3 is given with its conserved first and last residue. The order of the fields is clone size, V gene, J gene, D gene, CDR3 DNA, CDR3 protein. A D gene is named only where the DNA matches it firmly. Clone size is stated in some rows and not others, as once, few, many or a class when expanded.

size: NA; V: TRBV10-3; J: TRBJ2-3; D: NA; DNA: TGTGCCATCAGTGAGTCCACCGGTAGGGTCACAGATACGCAGTATTTT; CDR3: CAISESTGRVTDTQYF
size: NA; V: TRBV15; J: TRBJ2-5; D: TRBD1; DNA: TGTGCCACCAGCAGAGATCAGGGGGCACAAGAGACCCAGTACTTC; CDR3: CATSRDQGAQETQYF
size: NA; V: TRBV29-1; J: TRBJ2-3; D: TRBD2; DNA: TGCAGCGTTGTGGGACTAGCCACAGATACGCAGTATTTT; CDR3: CSVVGLATDTQYF
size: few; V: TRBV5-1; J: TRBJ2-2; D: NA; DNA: TGCGCCAGCAGCTCGGGGGTCGGGGAGCTGTTTTTT; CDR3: CASSSGVGELFF
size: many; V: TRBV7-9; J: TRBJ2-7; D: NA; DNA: TGTGCCAGCAGCGTACAGGGAGGGCCCTACGAGCAGTACTTC; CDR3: CASSVQGGPYEQYF
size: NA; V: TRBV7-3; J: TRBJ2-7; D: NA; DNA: TGTGCCAGCTTTTTCCGTAATCCGACCTACGAGCAGTACTTC; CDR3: CASFFRNPTYEQYF
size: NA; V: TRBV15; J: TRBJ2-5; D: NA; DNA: TGTGCCACCAGCGCCCGGGGGCAGCGGTATGAGCAGTACTTC; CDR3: CATSARGQRYEQYF
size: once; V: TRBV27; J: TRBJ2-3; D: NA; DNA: TGTGCCAGCAGGGGGATTCGCACGCAGTATTTT; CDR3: CASRGIRTQYF
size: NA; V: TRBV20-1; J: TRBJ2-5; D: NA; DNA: TGCAGTGCTAGAGATATTACACAGGAGGAGACCCAGTACTTC; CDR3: CSARDITQEETQYF
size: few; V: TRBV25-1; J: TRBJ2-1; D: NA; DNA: TGTGCCAGCAACCCGGGACGGGTGTACAATGAGCAGTTCTTC; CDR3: CASNPGRVYNEQFF
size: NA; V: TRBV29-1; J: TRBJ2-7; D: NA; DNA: TGCAGCGTCCGAATAACAGGGACCTACGAGCAGTACTTC; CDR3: CSVRITGTYEQYF
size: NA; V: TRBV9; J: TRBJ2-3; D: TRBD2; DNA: TGTGCCAGCAGCGGGGGGGGTTCTGATACGCAGTATTTT; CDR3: CASSGGGSDTQYF
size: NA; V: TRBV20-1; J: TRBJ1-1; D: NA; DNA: TGCAGTGCTAGAGATGGCTCAGGACTTACTGAAGCTTTCTTT; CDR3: CSARDGSGLTEAFF
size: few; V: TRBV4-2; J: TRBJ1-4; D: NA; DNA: TGTGCCAGCAGCCAAGAGCCCCCCGACAGCAAGAATGAAAAACTGTTTTTT; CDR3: CASSQEPPDSKNEKLFF
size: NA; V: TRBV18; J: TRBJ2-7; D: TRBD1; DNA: TGTGCCAGCTCCGGCGACAGGGGCCCTGGCGAGCAGTACTTC; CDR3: CASSGDRGPGEQYF
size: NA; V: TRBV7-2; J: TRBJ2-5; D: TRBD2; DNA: TGTGCCAGCAGCTTAGCGAGGCTAGCGGGGACAGAGACCCAGTACTTC; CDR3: CASSLARLAGTETQYF
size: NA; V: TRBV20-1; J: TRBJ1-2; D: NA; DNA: TGCAGTGCTAGGTTGGACGGGAACTATGGCTACACCTTC; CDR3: CSARLDGNYGYTF
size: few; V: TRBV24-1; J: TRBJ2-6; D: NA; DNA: TGTGCCACCAGTGAGCCGCCCAGCTCTGGGGCCAACGTCCTGACTTTC; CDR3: CATSEPPSSGANVLTF
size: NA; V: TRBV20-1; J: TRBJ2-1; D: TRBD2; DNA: TGCAGTGCTGCCCCCCCCACTAGCGGGGGCTACAATGAGCAGTTCTTC; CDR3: CSAAPPTSGGYNEQFF
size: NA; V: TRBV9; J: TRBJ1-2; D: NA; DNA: TGTGCCAGCAGTCCGACGGGCGGCCAGAACTATGGCTACACCTTC; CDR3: CASSPTGGQNYGYTF
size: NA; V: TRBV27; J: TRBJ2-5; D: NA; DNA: TGTGCCACGGAGGGACTTCCTAATGAGCAGTACTTC; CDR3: CATEGLPNEQYF
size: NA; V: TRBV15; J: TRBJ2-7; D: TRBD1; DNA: TGTGCCACCAGCAGAGAGGGGCCGGGACAGGCATTTTACGAGCAGTACTTC; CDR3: CATSREGPGQAFYEQYF
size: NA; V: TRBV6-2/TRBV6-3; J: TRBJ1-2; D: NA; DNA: TGTGCCAGCAGTCCGTATCCGGGCCAAGATTATGGCTACACCTTC; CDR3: CASSPYPGQDYGYTF
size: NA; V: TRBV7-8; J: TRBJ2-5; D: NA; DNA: TGTGCCAGCAGCTTAGTTGTCGCAGACCAAGAGACCCTGTACTTC; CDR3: CASSLVVADQETLYF
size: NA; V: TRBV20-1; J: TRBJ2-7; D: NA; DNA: TGCAGTGCTAGAGCGCAGAGCTCCTACGAGCAGTACTTC; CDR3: CSARAQSSYEQYF
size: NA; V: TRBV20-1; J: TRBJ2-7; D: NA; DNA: TGCAGTGCTCAACGTGGGAGTCCGGCCTACGAGCAGTACTTC; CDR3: CSAQRGSPAYEQYF
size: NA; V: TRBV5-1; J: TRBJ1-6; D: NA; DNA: TGCGCCAGCAGCGACGGGAGCTCCTATAATTCACCCCCCCACTTT; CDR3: CASSDGSSYNSPPHF
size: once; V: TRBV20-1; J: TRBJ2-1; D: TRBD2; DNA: TGCAGTCTTCTAGCGGGGGAAAAAGAGACCCAGTTCTTC; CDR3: CSLLAGEKETQFF
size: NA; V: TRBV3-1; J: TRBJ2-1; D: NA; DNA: TGTGCCAGCAGCCAAGATGTCCGGGGGACCCAGTTCTTC; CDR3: CASSQDVRGTQFF
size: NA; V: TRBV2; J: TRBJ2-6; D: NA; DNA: TGTGCCACATCCGCCAGGAGGTCTGGGGCCAACGTCCTGACTTTC; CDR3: CATSARRSGANVLTF
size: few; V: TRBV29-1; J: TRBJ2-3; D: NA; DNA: TGCAGCGTCCGTTCAGGGGCAATCACAGATACGCAGTATTTT; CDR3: CSVRSGAITDTQYF
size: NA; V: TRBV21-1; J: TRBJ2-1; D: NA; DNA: TGTGCCAGCAGCAAAGTAGCCGGGACCCCTTCCTACAATGAGCAGTTCTTC; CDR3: CASSKVAGTPSYNEQFF
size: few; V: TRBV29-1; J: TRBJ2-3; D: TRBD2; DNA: TGCAGCGCCCGGGACTACCGGAGGACAGATACGCAGTATTTT; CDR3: CSARDYRRTDTQYF
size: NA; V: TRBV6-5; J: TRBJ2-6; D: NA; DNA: TGTGCCAGCTCCCTAGACTCCTTAGGGGCCAACGTCCTGACTTTC; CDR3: CASSLDSLGANVLTF
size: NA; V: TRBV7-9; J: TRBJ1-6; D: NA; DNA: TGTGCCAGCAGCTACGGGACCTACTTCTCGGACTCACCCCTCCACTTT; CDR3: CASSYGTYFSDSPLHF
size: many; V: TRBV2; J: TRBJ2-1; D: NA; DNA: TGTGCCAGCAGTGAACGCAGCTACAATGAGCAGTTCTTC; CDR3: CASSERSYNEQFF
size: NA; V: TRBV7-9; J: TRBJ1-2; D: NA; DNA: TGTGCCAGCAGCTTGGGACGCCAGGTAGATGGCTACACCTTC; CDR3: CASSLGRQVDGYTF
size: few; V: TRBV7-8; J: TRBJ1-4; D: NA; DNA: TGTGCCAGCAGTGATACAGGGAGCGAAAAACTGTTTTTT; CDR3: CASSDTGSEKLFF
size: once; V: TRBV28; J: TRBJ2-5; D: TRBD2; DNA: TGTGCCAGCAGTTTAATTCTAGCGGGGCACCAAGAGACCCAGTACTTC; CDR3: CASSLILAGHQETQYF
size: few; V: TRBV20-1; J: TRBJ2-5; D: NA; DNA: TGCAGTGCTAGAGTACAGGAGACTGGGGAGACCCAGTACTTC; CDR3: CSARVQETGETQYF
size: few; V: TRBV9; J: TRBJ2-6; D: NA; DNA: TGTGCCAGCAGCGGACCCAGGGGCTTTGGGGCCAACGTCCTGACTTTC; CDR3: CASSGPRGFGANVLTF
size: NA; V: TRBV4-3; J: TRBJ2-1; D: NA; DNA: TGCGCCAGCAGCCAAGTCCCAGGGGTGAATGAGCAGTTCTTC; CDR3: CASSQVPGVNEQFF
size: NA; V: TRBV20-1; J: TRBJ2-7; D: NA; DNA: TGCAGTGCTAGTTCGGACTATACCTACGAGCAGTACTTC; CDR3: CSASSDYTYEQYF
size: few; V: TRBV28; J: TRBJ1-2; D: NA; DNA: TGTGCCAGCAGTTTATCCGATTTGAGACAGTATAACTATGGCTACACCTTC; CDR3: CASSLSDLRQYNYGYTF
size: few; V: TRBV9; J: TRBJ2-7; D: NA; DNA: TGTGCCAGCAGCGTAGAAGGGGGGGACACCGCCTGGTACGAGCAGTACTTC; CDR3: CASSVEGGDTAWYEQYF
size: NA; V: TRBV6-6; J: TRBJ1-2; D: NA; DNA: TGTGCCAGCAGTTACGCCGGGGGAGATTCCTACACCTTC; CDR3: CASSYAGGDSYTF
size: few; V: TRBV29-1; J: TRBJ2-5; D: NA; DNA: TGCAGCGTCCGGACGGAACAAGAGACCCAGTACTTC; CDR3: CSVRTEQETQYF
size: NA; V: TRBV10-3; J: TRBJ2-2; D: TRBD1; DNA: TGTGCCATACATACAGGGGTGCGAGGCACCGGGGAGCTGTTTTTT; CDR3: CAIHTGVRGTGELFF
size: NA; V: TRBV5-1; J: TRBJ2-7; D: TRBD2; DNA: TGCGCCAGCAGCGCGGGACTAGCGGGTGGTGGCCCTCGAGAGCAGTACTTC; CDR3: CASSAGLAGGGPREQYF
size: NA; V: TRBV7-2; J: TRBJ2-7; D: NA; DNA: TGTGCCAGCAGCCATGGACACGGCGTGTCAGGCGAGCAGTACTTC; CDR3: CASSHGHGVSGEQYF
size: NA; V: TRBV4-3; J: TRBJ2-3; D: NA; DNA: TGCGCCAGCAGCCAAGATCTCGACAGCACAGATACGCAGTATTTT; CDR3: CASSQDLDSTDTQYF
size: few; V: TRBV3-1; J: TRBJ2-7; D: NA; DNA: TGTGCCAGCAGCCAAGTGGGGTTCGCCTCCTACGAGCAGTACTTC; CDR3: CASSQVGFASYEQYF
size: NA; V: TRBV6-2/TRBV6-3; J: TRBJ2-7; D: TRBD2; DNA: TGTGCCAGCAGCTCCGGACTAGCGGGAGGTTTTACCTACGAGCAGTACTTC; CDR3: CASSSGLAGGFTYEQYF
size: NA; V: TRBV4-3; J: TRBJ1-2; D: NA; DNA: TGCGCCAGCAGCCAAGAGAATTTGGAGGGGGGCGGTGGCTACACCTTC; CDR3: CASSQENLEGGGGYTF
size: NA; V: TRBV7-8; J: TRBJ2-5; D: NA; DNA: TGTGCCAGCAGCTTAGCGTCAAGGGGAAAAGAGACCCAGTACTTC; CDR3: CASSLASRGKETQYF